The 13 T cell receptor beta chains below come from one sample, sequenced in a study of memory CD4+ T cells and cytomegalovirus serostatus. Single viable CD3+CD4+CD8-CD45RO+ cells were sorted as the memory CD4+ T cells. TCRdb keeps only in-frame clones here, not all; method: immunoSEQ multiplex PCR. Of about 92,000 clones listed, about four fifths are singletons. Source material: memory CD4+ T cells from blood. The source is an adult in good health and CMV-seropositive.

This chain links TRBV5-1 with TRBJ2-1, with 7 bases fitting TRBD2. V was clipped by 0 bases and J by 8 bases; unmatched bases: 8. The CDR3 loop spans 15 amino acids. CDR1 and CDR2 from the germline V gene are SGHRS and YFSETQ. The DNA for the CDR3 is TGCGCCAGCAGCTTGGCAGGGCAGGCGGGGGATGAGCAGTTCTTC. It yields the protein CASSLAGQAGDEQFF.

This clone was counted between two and nine times. The V and J genes are TRBV29-1 and TRBJ1-1; tentatively, D is TRBD1 (6 bases). Germline-derived CDR1 and CDR2 are SQVTM and ANQGSEA. V shed 6 bases and J shed 1 base, with 12 bases lying between them. The CDR3 is 13 amino acids. CDR3 in amino acids: CSVETGRNTEAFF. CDR3 sequence (DNA): TGCAGCGTAGAAACAGGGAGGAACACTGAAGCTTTCTTT.

The gene calls are TRBV19 and TRBJ2-4, with 8 bases fitting TRBD1. Germline CDR1 LNHDA, CDR2 SQIVND (reference sequence). CDR3 size: 14 residues. The ends lost 3 bases at V and 6 bases at J; junction bases unmatched: 4. The CDR3 DNA is TGTGCCAGTAGTATGACAGGGGCTGGAAACATTCAGTACTTC. Its protein is CASSMTGAGNIQYF.

CDR3 sequence: CASSSGAGGETQYF. Here the CDR3 DNA reads TGTGCCAGCAGTTCCGGAGCGGGGGGGGAGACCCAGTACTTC. The chain combines TRBV6-5 with TRBJ2-5, with TRBD2 identical over 10 bases. The CDR3 extends over 14 amino acids. V was clipped by 4 bases and J by 5 bases; unmatched bases: 4. From germline, CDR1 is MNHEY and CDR2 SVGAGI.

This clone was detected a few times. The rearrangement uses TRBV7-2 and TRBJ1-4; the D gene is possibly TRBD1 (5 bases). This CDR3 comprises 15 residues. In germline, CDR1 is SGHTA, CDR2 FQGNSA. V was pared by 0 bases and J by 8 bases, with 13 bases between. The CDR3 sequence: CASSLAGWEGEKLFF. The DNA for the CDR3 is TGTGCCAGCAGCTTAGCCGGCTGGGAGGGGGAAAAACTGTTTTTT.

The chain is built from TRBV15 and TRBJ1-1, with D unresolved. The CDR3 runs 13 residues. CDR1 and CDR2 from the germline V gene are LNHNV and YYDKDF (reference sequence). Trimming pared 5 bases from V and 3 bases from J, leaving 10 bases between. CDR3 residues: CATSFSEDTEAFF. The CDR3 coding sequence is TGTGCCACCAGCTTCTCGGAGGACACTGAAGCTTTCTTT.

In its sample, this clone was seen once. V and J are TRBV4-2 and TRBJ1-3; 7 bases are a match to TRBD1. Germline-derived CDR1 and CDR2 are LGHNA and YNFKEQ. This CDR3 region has 16 residues. The junction had 10 bases not matched to a gene; V was cut back by 8 bases and J by 0 bases. CDR3 DNA: TGTGCCAGCGGACCCGGGACAGCCAACTCTGGAAACACCATATATTTT. It encodes CASGPGTANSGNTIYF.

The chain couples TRBV28 to TRBJ2-2; 11 bases agree with TRBD2. From germline, CDR1 is MDHEN and CDR2 SYDVKM. The CDR3 is made up of 19 amino acids. J was trimmed by 1 base and V by 5 bases; bases with no gene match: 12. CDR3 sequence: CASSPDSPGLAGNTGELFF. The CDR3 region has the DNA TGTGCCAGCAGTCCGGACTCCCCCGGACTAGCGGGGAACACCGGGGAGCTGTTTTTT.

This clone has more than one count but fewer than ten. This chain connects TRBV6-6 to TRBJ1-4; possible D gene TRBD1, 5 bases. CDR1 and CDR2 from the germline V gene are MNHNY and SVGAGI (reference sequence). V was cut by 8 bases and J by 7 bases, with 5 bases left in between. The CDR3 runs 10 residues. CDR3 in DNA: TGTGCCAGCGGGGGTGAAAAACTGTTTTTT. This codes for CASGGEKLFF.

V usage is TRBV6-5 and J usage is TRBJ2-5; 7 bases fit TRBD2. The V and J ends lost 0 bases and 5 bases, in that order; junction bases with no gene match: 6. CDR3 length equals 15 residues. Per the germline V gene, CDR1 is MNHEY and CDR2 is SVGAGI. The chain's CDR3 is CASSYSAGTPETQYF. The CDR3 DNA reads TGTGCCAGCAGTTACTCAGCGGGAACCCCCGAGACCCAGTACTTC.

The chain carries TRBV18 and TRBJ2-7; the D gene could be TRBD1 or TRBD2 (5 bases each). This CDR3 is 13 amino acids long. V gave up 0 bases and J gave up 12 bases, with 15 bases separating them. Germline values: CDR1 KGHSH, CDR2 LQKENI. The CDR3 region is CASSPPEGTARYF. CDR3 coding DNA: TGTGCCAGCTCACCACCAGAAGGGACGGCTCGGTACTTC. The full variable domain, in which reference TRBV18 and TRBJ2-7 provide the parts outside the CDR3, is NAGVMQNPRHLVRRRGQEARLRCSPMKGHSHVYWYRQLPEEGLKFMVYLQKENIIDESGMPKERFSAEFPKEGPSILRIQQVVRGDSAAYFCASSPPEGTARYFGPGTRLTVT.

This chain connects TRBV19 to TRBJ2-5; D unresolved. V was pared by 5 bases and J by 2 bases, with 12 bases between. The CDR3 spans 14 residues. CDR1 is LNHDA and CDR2 is SQIVND in the germline V gene (reference sequence). The CDR3 DNA follows: TGTGCCAGTAGTGATGTGTGGCGACAAGAGACCCAGTACTTC. Translated: CASSDVWRQETQYF.

This clone was recorded only once. The J gene is TRBJ2-1, the V gene TRBV6-5; TRBD1 matches at 7 bases. Losses at the gene ends were 5 bases for V and 13 bases for J; bases not matched to a gene: 8. The length of the CDR3 is 12 residues. CDR1 and CDR2 from the germline V gene are MNHEY and SVGAGI. The CDR3 sequence is CASSADRRVQFF. The CDR3, as DNA: TGTGCCAGCAGTGCGGACAGGCGGGTCCAGTTCTTC.